The 7 T cell receptor beta chains presented below share a single source sample, sequenced in a study of PD-1 blockade in mismatch repair-deficient tumors. Sequencing used immunoSEQ multiplex PCR; TCRdb keeps in-frame clones, though not all of them. The sample contains about 38,000 clones, around 84% of which appear only once. The sequences come from peripheral blood, collected about 76 weeks after starting pembrolizumab. The receptor source for this set is an adult with mismatch repair-deficient cancer.

This rearrangement joins TRBV6-5 to TRBJ1-2; 7 bases fit TRBD1. J gave up 7 bases and V 6 bases, and 2 bases lay outside the gene matches. The CDR3 extends over 11 amino acids. The germline CDR1 and CDR2 sequences are MNHEY and SVGAGI. This CDR3 reads CASSDRVGYTF. The CDR3 nucleotides are TGTGCCAGCAGCGACAGGGTTGGCTACACCTTC.

This clone came up a few times. The gene calls are TRBV27 and TRBJ2-1; TRBD2 matches 9 bases. The CDR3 is 15 residues long. V gave up 6 bases and J gave up 8 bases; unmatched junction bases: 11. Germline V lookup: CDR1 MNHEY, CDR2 SMNVEV (reference sequence). CDR3 in amino acids: CASRGTSLADYEQFF. The CDR3 DNA reads TGTGCCAGCAGGGGGACTAGCCTTGCCGATTATGAGCAGTTCTTC.

CDR3 in DNA: TGCGCCAGCAGCTCCGCCGGAGACCCGGGAAACACCATATATTTT. Protein product: CASSSAGDPGNTIYF. J is TRBJ1-3 and V is TRBV5-1; D gene unclear. This CDR3 is built from 15 residues. V shed 3 bases and J shed 4 bases, with 14 bases lying between them. From germline, CDR1 is SGHRS and CDR2 YFSETQ.

The V gene is TRBV13, the J gene TRBJ2-6, with a weak D call TRBD1 (5 bases). The length of the CDR3 is 16 residues. Per germline, CDR1 PRHDT and CDR2 FYEKMQ (reference sequence). Trimming left V 0 bases short and J 2 bases short, with 8 bases between. CDR3 residues: CASSLGGLAGANVLTF. The CDR3 bases are TGTGCCAGCAGCTTAGGGGGGCTTGCTGGGGCCAACGTCCTGACTTTC.

The DNA for the CDR3 is TGTGCCAGCAGCGGCCGGTTGGCGGGAGTAGGGTACGGTACGCAGTATTTT. It translates to CASSGRLAGVGYGTQYF. The V and J genes are TRBV7-6 and TRBJ2-3, with TRBD2 matching over 7 bases. V dropped 5 bases and J dropped 8; count of bases not matched to a gene: 19. The CDR3 loop spans 17 amino acids. CDR1 is SGHVS and CDR2 is FNYEAQ in the germline V gene.

V and J are TRBV19 and TRBJ1-5; maybe TRBD1 (6 bases). The V and J ends lost 6 bases and 6 bases respectively, with 21 bases between them. Looked up from germline, CDR1 is LNHDA and CDR2 is SQIVND (reference sequence). This CDR3 has 16 amino acids. The DNA for the CDR3 is TGTGCCAGTAGCCCCGATTGGGGGCGCTTGGGTCAGCCCCAGCATTTT. This codes for CASSPDWGRLGQPQHF.

The chain uses TRBV29-1 and TRBJ2-1, with TRBD2 identical over 8 bases. V shed 0 bases, J shed 6 bases, and the junction held 10 bases outside the gene matches. The CDR3 is made up of 16 amino acids. Germline V gene lookup returns CDR1 SQVTM and CDR2 ANQGSEA. The CDR3 DNA sequence: TGCAGCGTTGAAGAATTTATGGCGGGAGGTTCCAATGAGCAGTTCTTC. Amino acid sequence: CSVEEFMAGGSNEQFF.